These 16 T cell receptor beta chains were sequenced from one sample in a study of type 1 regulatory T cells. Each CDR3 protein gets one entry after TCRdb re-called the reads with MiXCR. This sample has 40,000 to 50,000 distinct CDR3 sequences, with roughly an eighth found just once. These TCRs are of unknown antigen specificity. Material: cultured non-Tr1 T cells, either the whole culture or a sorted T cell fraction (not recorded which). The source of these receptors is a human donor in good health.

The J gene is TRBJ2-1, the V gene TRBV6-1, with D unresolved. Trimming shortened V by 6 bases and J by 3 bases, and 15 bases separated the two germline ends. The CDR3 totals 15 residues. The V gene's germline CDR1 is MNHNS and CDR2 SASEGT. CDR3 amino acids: CASRHSLSDYNEQFF. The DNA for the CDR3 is TGTGCCAGCAGACACTCGTTGTCGGACTACAATGAGCAGTTCTTC.

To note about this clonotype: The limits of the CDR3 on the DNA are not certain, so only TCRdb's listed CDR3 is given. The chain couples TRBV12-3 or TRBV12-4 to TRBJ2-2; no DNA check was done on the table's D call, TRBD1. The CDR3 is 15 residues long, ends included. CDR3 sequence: CASSFAQGNTGELLF.

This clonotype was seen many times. CDR3: CASSLDGVHGYTF. The CDR3 DNA sequence: TGTGCCAGCAGCTTGGACGGGGTACATGGCTACACCTTC. The chain uses TRBV5-4 and TRBJ1-2; no clear D gene. Germline loops: CDR1 SGHNT, CDR2 YYREEE (reference sequence). Trimming left V 0 bases short and J 6 bases short, with 9 bases between. The CDR3 sequence is 13 residues long.

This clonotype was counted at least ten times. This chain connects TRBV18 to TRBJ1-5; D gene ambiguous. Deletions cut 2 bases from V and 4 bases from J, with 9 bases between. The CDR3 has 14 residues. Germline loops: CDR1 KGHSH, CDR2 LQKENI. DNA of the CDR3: TGTGCCAGCTCACCAACGGCAGAGAATCAGCCCCAGCATTTT. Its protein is CASSPTAENQPQHF.

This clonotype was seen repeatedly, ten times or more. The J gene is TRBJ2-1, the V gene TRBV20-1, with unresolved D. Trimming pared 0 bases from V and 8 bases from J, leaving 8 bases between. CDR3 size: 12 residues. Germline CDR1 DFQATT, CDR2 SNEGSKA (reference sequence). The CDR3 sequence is CSAREVLYEQFF. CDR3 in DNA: TGCAGTGCTAGAGAGGTTCTATATGAGCAGTTCTTC.

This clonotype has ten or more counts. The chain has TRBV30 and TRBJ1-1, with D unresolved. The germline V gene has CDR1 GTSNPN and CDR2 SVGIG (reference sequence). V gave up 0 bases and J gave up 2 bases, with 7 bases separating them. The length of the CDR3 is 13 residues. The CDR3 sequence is CAWSVSVNTEAFF. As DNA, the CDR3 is TGTGCCTGGAGTGTATCGGTAAACACTGAAGCTTTCTTT.

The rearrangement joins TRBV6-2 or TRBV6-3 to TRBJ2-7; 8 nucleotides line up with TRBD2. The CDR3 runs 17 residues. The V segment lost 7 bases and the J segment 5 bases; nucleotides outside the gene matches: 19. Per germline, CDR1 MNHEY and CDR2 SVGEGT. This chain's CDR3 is CASTQAGDSFRSHEQYF. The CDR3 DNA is TGTGCCAGCACTCAAGCGGGAGATTCGTTTAGGTCCCACGAGCAGTACTTC.

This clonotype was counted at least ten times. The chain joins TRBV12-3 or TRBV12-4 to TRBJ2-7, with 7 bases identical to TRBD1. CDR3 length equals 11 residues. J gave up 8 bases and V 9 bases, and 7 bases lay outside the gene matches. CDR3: CASKRDSQQYF. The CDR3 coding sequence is TGTGCCAGTAAACGGGACAGTCAGCAGTACTTC.

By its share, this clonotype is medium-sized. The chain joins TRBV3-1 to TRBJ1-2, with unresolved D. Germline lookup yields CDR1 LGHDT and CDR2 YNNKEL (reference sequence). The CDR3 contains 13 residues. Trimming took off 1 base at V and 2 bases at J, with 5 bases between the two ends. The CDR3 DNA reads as TGTGCCAGCAGCCAAGGGACCAACTATGGCTACACCTTC. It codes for CASSQGTNYGYTF.

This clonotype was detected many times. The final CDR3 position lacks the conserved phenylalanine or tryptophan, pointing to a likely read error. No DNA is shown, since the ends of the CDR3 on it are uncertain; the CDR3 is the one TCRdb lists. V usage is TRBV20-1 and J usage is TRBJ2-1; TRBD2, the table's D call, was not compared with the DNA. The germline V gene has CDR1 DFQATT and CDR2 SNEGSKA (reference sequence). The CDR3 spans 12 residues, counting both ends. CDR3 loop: CSARPPGLRPPL.

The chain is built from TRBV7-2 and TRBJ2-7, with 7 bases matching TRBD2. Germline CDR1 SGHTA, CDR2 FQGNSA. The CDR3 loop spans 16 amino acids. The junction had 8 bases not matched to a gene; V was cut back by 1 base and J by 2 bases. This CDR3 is CASSLGASGSTYEQYF. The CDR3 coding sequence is TGTGCCAGCAGCTTAGGGGCTAGCGGTTCTACCTACGAGCAGTACTTC.

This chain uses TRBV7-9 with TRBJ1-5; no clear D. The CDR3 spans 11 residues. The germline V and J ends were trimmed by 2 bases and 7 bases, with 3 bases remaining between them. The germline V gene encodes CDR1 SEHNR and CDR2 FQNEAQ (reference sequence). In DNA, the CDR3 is TGTGCCAGCAGCTTACGCCAGCCCCAGCATTTT. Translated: CASSLRQPQHF.

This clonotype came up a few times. The CDR3 region has the DNA TGTGCCAGCAGCCCTAGCGGGAGGGCCAATGAGCAGTTCTTC. It codes for CASSPSGRANEQFF. The gene calls are TRBV7-2 and TRBJ2-1; 12 bases align to TRBD2. V lost 5 bases to trimming and J lost 6 bases; unmatched junction nucleotides: 2. This CDR3 spans 14 amino acids. Per the germline V gene, CDR1 is SGHTA and CDR2 is FQGNSA.

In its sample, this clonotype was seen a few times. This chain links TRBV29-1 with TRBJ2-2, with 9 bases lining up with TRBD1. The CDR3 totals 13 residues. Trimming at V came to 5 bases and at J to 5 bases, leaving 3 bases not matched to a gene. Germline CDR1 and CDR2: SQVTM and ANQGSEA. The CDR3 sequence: CSVRTGATGELFF. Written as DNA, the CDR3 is TGCAGCGTTCGGACAGGGGCTACCGGGGAGCTGTTTTTT.

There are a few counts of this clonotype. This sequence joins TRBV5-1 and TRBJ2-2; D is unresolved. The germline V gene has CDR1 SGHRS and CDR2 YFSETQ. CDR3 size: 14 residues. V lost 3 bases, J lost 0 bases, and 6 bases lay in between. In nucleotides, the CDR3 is TGCGCCAGCAGCTACAGCTCGAACACCGGGGAGCTGTTTTTT. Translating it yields CASSYSSNTGELFF.

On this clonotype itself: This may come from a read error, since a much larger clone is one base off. CDR3 sequence: CASSVGTGIFETQFF. In nucleotides, the CDR3 is TGTGCCAGCAGCGTCGGGACAGGGATATTCGAGACCCAGTTCTTC. The chain links TRBV9 to TRBJ2-1, with 9 bases matching TRBD1. With V trimmed by 2 bases and J by 13 bases, 13 bases remained unmatched. Germline V lookup: CDR1 SGDLS, CDR2 YYNGEE. This CDR3 is 15 amino acids long.